The present T cell receptor beta chain was sequenced within a study of shared clonotypes between healthy human individuals. Study summary: Every donor yielded three CD4 naive, three CD4 memory, two CD8 naive and one CD8 memory plate.

Original data processing: ImmunoSEQ gave junction-only sequences without quality scores, so filtering differed. Produced via immunoSEQ multiplex PCR; TCRdb's table is partial and in-frame only. V, J and clone size are those of that table, while D and trimming were read from the DNA. This repertoire shows over a million clones, about 98.5% found once; its top ten account for about 0.35%. V shed 2 bases and J shed 3 bases, with 13 bases lying between them. The CDR3 runs to 15 residues. Germline values: CDR1 LNHDA, CDR2 SQIVND (reference sequence). The TCR comes from a man younger than 45 in good health. V is TRBV19 and J is TRBJ1-1; D is undetermined. Sequencing was carried out using naive CD4+ T cells sorted from blood. Subset denoted: CD45RA+ positively selected. CDR3 in DNA: TGTGCCAGTAGTATAATGCATTCCCCCGACACTGAAGCTTTCTTT. It yields the protein CASSIMHSPDTEAFF.